This T cell receptor beta chain was recovered during a study of cytomegalovirus exposure and HLA in healthy donors. From germline, CDR1 is SNHLY and CDR2 FYNNEI. V shed 4 bases and J 2 bases; nucleotides not matched to a gene: 5. This CDR3 has 15 amino acids. Concerning this clone: The target antigen is unknown.

This PCR relied on a set of 60 Vbeta primers and 13 Jbeta primers. Using immunoSEQ multiplex PCR, the repertoire was profiled, and TCRdb retains in-frame clones only, with some absent. The data show about 130,000 clones, about 74% seen once. Study-level points and caveats: Donor immune exposure was known only as CMV serostatus. Sequences of the TCR beta chain were said to predict the HLA-A and HLA-B alleles of most subjects accurately. TCR beta V- and J-gene trimming was later associated with a missense DCLRE1C variant. Several of the most significant clusters appeared linked to common viral pathogens, based on a later analysis.

The chain links TRBV2 to TRBJ2-3; 8 nucleotides align to TRBD1. This clonotype was sampled from a man between 35 and 55 years old in good health and CMV-seronegative. The specimen was PBMCs. In nucleotides, the CDR3 is TGTGCCAGCAGTGTATGGGACAGGTTCACAGATACGCAGTATTTT. Amino acid sequence: CASSVWDRFTDTQYF.